The 15 T cell receptor beta chains given below trace back to one sample, sequenced in a study of OX40 agonist ivuxolimab in advanced cancers. The assay was immunoSEQ multiplex PCR, and TCRdb's table has in-frame clones only and misses some. Of approximately 89,000 clones listed, around 90% are singletons. The sample in question was CD4+ or CD8+ T cells sorted from blood, obtained in a trial of the OX40 agonist ivuxolimab. These receptors came from an adult with an advanced solid tumor such as melanoma, head and neck, liver or kidney cancer.

This chain links TRBV30 with TRBJ1-2, with D unresolved. Trimming removed 3 bases at V and 8 bases at J, with 7 bases between. Germline loops: CDR1 GTSNPN, CDR2 SVGIG (reference sequence). The CDR3 length is 10 residues. CDR3 in DNA: TGTGCCTGGAGAGTGGAGGGCTACACCTTC. Translating it yields CAWRVEGYTF. Variable domain in full (rest from reference TRBV30 and TRBJ1-2): SQTIHQWPATLVQPVGSPLSLECTVEGTSNPNLYWYRQAAGRGLQLLFYSVGIGQISSEVPQNLSASRPQDRQFILSSKKLLLSDSGFYLCAWRVEGYTFGSGTRLTVV.

The chain has TRBV15 and TRBJ1-5, with a tentative D call TRBD1 (5 bases). There are 15 residues in the CDR3. Per the germline V gene, CDR1 is LNHNV and CDR2 is YYDKDF (reference sequence). Trimming removed 0 bases from V and 4 bases from J, with 10 bases in between. The CDR3 is CATSREQGWNQPQHF. For the CDR3, the DNA is TGTGCCACCAGCAGAGAGCAGGGTTGGAATCAGCCCCAGCATTTT.

The sample holds one count of this clone. The V and J genes are TRBV1 and TRBJ2-3; the table names TRBD1, a call not compared with the DNA. TRBV1 is a known pseudogene. This CDR3 is 16 amino acids long. Here the CDR3 reads CTSSQDTRGRSDTQYF. The CDR3 nucleotides are TGCACCAGCAGCCAAGATACCAGGGGGCGCTCAGATACGCAGTATTTT.

The chain joins TRBV28 to TRBJ2-2; 7 bases line up with TRBD1. Germline CDR1 reads MDHEN; CDR2 reads SYDVKM. V gave up 8 bases and J gave up 0 bases; unmatched junction bases: 9. This CDR3 comprises 16 residues. The CDR3 region is CASLIAGTANTGELFF. Written as DNA, the CDR3 is TGTGCCAGCTTAATTGCCGGGACAGCGAACACCGGGGAGCTGTTTTTT.

Only one count was recorded for this clone. This sequence joins TRBV9 and TRBJ2-3; 7 nucleotides line up with TRBD2. The junction had 16 bases not matched to a gene; V was cut back by 4 bases and J by 2 bases. This CDR3 is 18 amino acids long. Per the germline V gene, CDR1 is SGDLS and CDR2 is YYNGEE. The CDR3 spells CASSPRLAGDLLTDTQYF. The CDR3 nucleotides are TGTGCCAGCAGCCCCAGACTAGCAGGCGACCTTCTCACAGATACGCAGTATTTT.

The rearrangement links TRBV25-1 to TRBJ1-1; no clear D. Trimming pared 2 bases from V and 1 base from J, leaving 14 bases between. CDR1 MGHDK and CDR2 SYGVNS come from the germline V gene. The CDR3 has 16 amino acids. The DNA for the CDR3 is TGTGCCAGCAGTGAAGGGCGGGCTCACCCGAACACTGAAGCTTTCTTT. Protein: CASSEGRAHPNTEAFF.

The chain employs TRBV15 and TRBJ2-7; D may match TRBD1 or TRBD2 (5 bases each). V gave up 0 bases and J gave up 3 bases, with 21 bases separating them. Germline CDR1 is LNHNV and CDR2 is YYDKDF (reference sequence). This CDR3 comprises 18 residues. DNA for the CDR3: TGTGCCACCAGCAGAGATGGGGCACTCCGGGACGGGAACTACGAGCAGTACTTC. Protein product: CATSRDGALRDGNYEQYF.

Remarks on this clone: Other nucleotide sequences from this sample produce the same CDR3. V usage is TRBV5-1 and J usage is TRBJ2-3, with 7 nucleotides matching TRBD2. The V gene's germline CDR1 is SGHRS and CDR2 YFSETQ. Germline trimming cut 2 bases from V and 3 bases from J; bases unmatched to any gene: 0. The CDR3 consists of 13 residues. CDR3 DNA sequence: TGCGCCAGCAGCTTTAGCGGGACAGATACGCAGTATTTT. Translated, it gives CASSFSGTDTQYF.

This clone was observed once. The chain recombines TRBV9 with TRBJ1-5, with 7 bases lining up with TRBD1. The V gene's germline CDR1 is SGDLS and CDR2 YYNGEE. CDR3 size: 14 residues. V gave up 4 bases and J gave up 7 bases; unmatched junction bases: 8. This CDR3 reads CASSREGAQQPQHF. In DNA, the CDR3 is TGTGCCAGCAGCCGAGAGGGGGCGCAGCAGCCCCAGCATTTT.

This sequence joins TRBV4-1 and TRBJ2-5; 11 positions agree with TRBD2. This CDR3 has 19 amino acids. The trim removed 1 base at V and 1 base at J, leaving 11 bases unmatched. Germline V gives CDR1 MGHRA, CDR2 YSYEKL. CDR3 in amino acids: CASSQVNSGGAHIQETQYF. The CDR3 DNA reads TGCGCCAGCAGCCAAGTTAATAGCGGGGGGGCCCATATCCAAGAGACCCAGTACTTC.

This clone was seen a handful of times. The chain links TRBV30 to TRBJ2-7; TRBD1 matches 9 bases. The CDR3 has 14 residues. With 0 bases clipped from V and 7 bases from J, the junction kept 7 bases outside the gene matches. Per germline, CDR1 GTSNPN and CDR2 SVGIG (reference sequence). The CDR3 coding sequence is TGTGCCTGGAGTGTAGGACAGGGGTTGGAGGAGCAGTACTTC. It translates to CAWSVGQGLEEQYF.

The rearrangement uses TRBV11-2 and TRBJ2-5, with unresolved D. From germline, CDR1 is SGHAT and CDR2 FQNNGV. V was clipped by 5 bases and J by 1 base, with 11 bases between them. The CDR3 spans 14 residues. CDR3 in amino acids: CASSTNRVQETQYF. CDR3 coding DNA: TGTGCCAGCAGCACCAACCGGGTCCAAGAGACCCAGTACTTC.

V usage is TRBV5-1 and J usage is TRBJ2-2, with 9 nucleotides matching TRBD1. The CDR3 has 15 residues. V was pared by 4 bases and J by 5 bases, with 6 bases of the junction left unmatched. Germline-derived CDR1 and CDR2 are SGHRS and YFSETQ. The CDR3 is CASSPTGGGTGELFF. In DNA, the CDR3 is TGCGCCAGCAGCCCGACAGGGGGAGGTACCGGGGAGCTGTTTTTT.

The rearrangement joins TRBV21-1 to TRBJ2-7; TRBD2 is taken as the D call from the table, unchecked against the DNA. TRBV21-1 is tagged as a pseudogene. This CDR3 has 16 amino acids. CDR3 bases: TGTGCCAGCAGCAAATGTCCGGAGATCTCTTACTACGAGCAGTACTTC. Translation: CASSKCPEISYYEQYF.

The chain is built from TRBV30 and TRBJ1-5; the D gene is possibly TRBD1 (5 bases). From germline, CDR1 is GTSNPN and CDR2 SVGIG (reference sequence). This CDR3 has 15 amino acids. With 0 bases removed from V and 7 bases from J, the gap between germline ends came to 16 bases. Here the CDR3 DNA reads TGTGCCTGGAGTGTAGGCAGGGCAGACCTCCAGCCCCAGCATTTT. Protein sequence: CAWSVGRADLQPQHF.